This T cell receptor (beta chain) was sequenced in a study of T-cell reconstitution after alpha-beta-depleted transplantation in children. Broader study findings: Alpha-beta T cells about two months after transplant reportedly derived from several hundred expanded graft clones. When one year had passed after transplant, most T-cell counts and diversity came from newly produced T cells. Certain patients had high TCRbeta diversity at day 60, and it came from recipient T cells and thymic progenitors that survived.

As for this clonotype: As yet, its antigen is unknown.

TCRbeta library construction was performed incorporating unique molecular identifiers. TCRdb ran MiXCR on the PCR reads and lists one entry per CDR3 protein. Altogether 440,000 or so distinct CDR3 sequences are present, around two fifths being singletons, with the ten largest covering 27%. V lost 3 bases and J lost 1, with 21 bases in between. Looked up from germline, CDR1 is SGHTA and CDR2 is FQGTGA. This CDR3 has 18 residues. The receptor's source is a girl aged 2-9 years with aplastic anemia, due to receive a stem cell transplant. The rearrangement joins TRBV7-3 to TRBJ1-1; D unresolved. Specimen: PBMCs, collected before TCRalphabeta/CD19-depleted stem cell transplant. The CDR3, as DNA: TGTGCCAGCAGCTTGGCGGTTGACGGGCGCTCACAGAACACTGAAGCTTTCTTT. Protein sequence: CASSLAVDGRSQNTEAFF.